This TCR beta chain emerged from a study of tumor-infiltrating lymphocytes in oesophageal squamous cell carcinoma (dated by TCRdb to between 2015 and 2016). For CDR1 and CDR2, the germline V gene (reference sequence) lists DFQATT and SNEGSKA. Trimming takes 5 bases off V and 4 bases off J; junction bases not matched to a gene: 6. The CDR3 runs 13 residues from the cysteine to the phenylalanine. Of all the DNA, just the CDR3 is kept, 39 bases in frame from base 1. The library was obtained by PCR. The listed sequencing device is Illumina HiSeq 2000. TCRdb passed the public sequencing reads through fastp at Q25 and MiXCR, retaining productive beta sequences. CDR3 protein sequences are deduplicated, and each keeps its most common genes and DNA. The sample profile shows 9,500 to 11,000 distinct CDR3 sequences; roughly three fifths of them were found once. About 30% of the sample rests with the top ten. This clonotype was seen ten or more times. Its specific antigen is unknown. Base qualities are not recorded, but no much larger clone differs from it by a single base.

The clonotype originates from a male donor with esophageal squamous cell carcinoma. Sequenced: esophageal tumor tissue. The chain joins TRBV20-1 to TRBJ2-5; TRBD1 lines up with 8 middle nucleotides. The DNA reads as follows: TGCAGTGCTCCGCGGACAGGGTCAGAGACCCAGTACTTC. Its protein product is CSAPRTGSETQYF.